This T cell receptor beta chain was observed in a study of blood T cells in healthy people across ages. Each sample yielded at least 6.5 million isolated PBMCs. It was with a sample-barcoded 5' primer and a J-beta primer mix that a second PCR of roughly 7 to 12 cycles was run. TCRdb redid the calling of the 5' RACE reads with MiXCR, one entry per CDR3 protein. Of some 1.8 million distinct CDR3 sequences detected, 39% appear once; the ten largest clones hold 20% to 25%. The CDR3 contains 15 residues. CDR1 is MNHNS, CDR2 SASEGT, per germline. J lost 2 bases, V lost 4 bases, and 5 bases had no gene match.

The specimen sequenced was blood. The receptor was isolated from a human donor in good health. The rearrangement uses TRBV6-1 and TRBJ1-5; 7 nucleotides line up with TRBD1. The CDR3 sequence: CASSVTTGRNQPQHF. The CDR3 DNA sequence: TGTGCCAGCAGTGTTACGACAGGGCGCAATCAGCCCCAGCATTTT.